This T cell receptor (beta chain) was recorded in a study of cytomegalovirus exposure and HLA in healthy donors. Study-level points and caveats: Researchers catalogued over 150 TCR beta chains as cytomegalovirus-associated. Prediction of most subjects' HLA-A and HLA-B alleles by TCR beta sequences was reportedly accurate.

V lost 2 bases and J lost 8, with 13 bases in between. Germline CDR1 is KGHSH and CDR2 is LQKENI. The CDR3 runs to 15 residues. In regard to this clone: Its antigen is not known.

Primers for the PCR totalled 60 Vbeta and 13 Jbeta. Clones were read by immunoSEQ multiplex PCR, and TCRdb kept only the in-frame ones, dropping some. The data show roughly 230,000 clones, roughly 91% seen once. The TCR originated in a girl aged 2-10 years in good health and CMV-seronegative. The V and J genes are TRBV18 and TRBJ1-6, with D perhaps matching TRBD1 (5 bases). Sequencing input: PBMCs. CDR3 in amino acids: CASSPLPGGDSPLHF. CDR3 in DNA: TGTGCCAGCTCACCATTGCCGGGAGGGGATTCACCCCTCCACTTT.